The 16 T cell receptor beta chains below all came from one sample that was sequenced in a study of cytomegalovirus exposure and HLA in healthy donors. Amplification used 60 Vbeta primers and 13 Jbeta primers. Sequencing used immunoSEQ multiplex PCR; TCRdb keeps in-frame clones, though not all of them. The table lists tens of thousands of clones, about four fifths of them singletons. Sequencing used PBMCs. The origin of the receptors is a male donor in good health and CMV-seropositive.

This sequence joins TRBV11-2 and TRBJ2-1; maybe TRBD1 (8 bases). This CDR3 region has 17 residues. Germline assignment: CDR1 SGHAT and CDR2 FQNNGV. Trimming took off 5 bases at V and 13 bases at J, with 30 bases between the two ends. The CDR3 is CASSRQDREGPRSGQFF. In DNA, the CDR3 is TGTGCCAGCAGCCGACAGGACAGGGAGGGTCCCCGGTCGGGTCAGTTCTTC.

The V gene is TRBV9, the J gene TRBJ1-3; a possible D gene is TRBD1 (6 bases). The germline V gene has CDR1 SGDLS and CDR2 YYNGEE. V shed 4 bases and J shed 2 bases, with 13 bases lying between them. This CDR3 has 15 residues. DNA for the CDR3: TGTGCCAGCAGCTCAGGCCCAGGGGCTGGAAACACCATATATTTT. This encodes CASSSGPGAGNTIYF.

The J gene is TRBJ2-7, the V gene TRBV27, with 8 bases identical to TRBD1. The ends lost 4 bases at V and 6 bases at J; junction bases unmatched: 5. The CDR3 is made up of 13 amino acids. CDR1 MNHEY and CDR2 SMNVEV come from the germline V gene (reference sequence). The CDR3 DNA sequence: TGTGCCAGCAGTTCCTGGACAGGGCCCGAGCAGTACTTC. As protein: CASSSWTGPEQYF.

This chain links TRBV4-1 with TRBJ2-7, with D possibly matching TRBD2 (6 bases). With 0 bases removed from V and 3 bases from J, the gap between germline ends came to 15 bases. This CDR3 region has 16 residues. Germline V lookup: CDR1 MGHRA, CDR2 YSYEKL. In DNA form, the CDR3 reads TGCGCCAGCAGCCAAGATTGGGACTCGCCTCACTACGAGCAGTACTTC. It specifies CASSQDWDSPHYEQYF.

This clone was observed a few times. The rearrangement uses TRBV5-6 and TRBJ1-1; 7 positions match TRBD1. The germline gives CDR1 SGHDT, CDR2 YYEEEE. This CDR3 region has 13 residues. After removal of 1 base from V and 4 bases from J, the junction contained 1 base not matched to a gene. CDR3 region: CASSLNRGTEAFF. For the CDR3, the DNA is TGTGCCAGCAGCTTGAACAGGGGCACTGAAGCTTTCTTT.

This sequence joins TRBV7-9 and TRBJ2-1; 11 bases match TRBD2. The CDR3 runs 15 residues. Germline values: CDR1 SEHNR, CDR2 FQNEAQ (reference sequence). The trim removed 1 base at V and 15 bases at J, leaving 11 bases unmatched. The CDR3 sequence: CASSLVLAGAPGAFF. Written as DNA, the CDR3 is TGTGCCAGCAGCTTAGTACTAGCGGGGGCCCCAGGTGCGTTCTTC. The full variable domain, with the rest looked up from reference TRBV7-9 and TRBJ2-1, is DTGVSQNPRHKITKRGQNVTFRCDPISEHNRLYWYRQTLGQGPEFLTYFQNEAQLEKSRLLSDRFSAERPKGSFSTLEIQRTEQGDSAMYLCASSLVLAGAPGAFFGPGTRLTVL.

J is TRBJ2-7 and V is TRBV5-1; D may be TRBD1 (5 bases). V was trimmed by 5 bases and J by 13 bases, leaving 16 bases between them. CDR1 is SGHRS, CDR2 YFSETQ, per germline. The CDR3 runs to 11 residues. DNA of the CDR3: TGCGCCAGCAGATCGGACACGGAGAATTACTTC. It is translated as CASRSDTENYF.

CDR3 amino acids: CASSLRAQGGNSPLHF. DNA for the CDR3: TGTGCCAGCAGCCTAAGGGCACAGGGTGGCAATTCACCCCTCCACTTT. The rearrangement joins TRBV7-2 to TRBJ1-6, with D possibly TRBD1 on 6 matching bases. The CDR3 consists of 16 residues. Germline CDR1 SGHTA, CDR2 FQGNSA. Trimming removed 5 bases from V and 7 bases from J, with 18 bases in between.

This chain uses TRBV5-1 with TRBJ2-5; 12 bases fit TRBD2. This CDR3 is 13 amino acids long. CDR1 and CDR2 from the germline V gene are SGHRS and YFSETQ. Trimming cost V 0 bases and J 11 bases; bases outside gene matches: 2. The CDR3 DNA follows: TGCGCCAGCAGCTTGGGACTAGCGGGAGAGCAGTACTTC. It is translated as CASSLGLAGEQYF.

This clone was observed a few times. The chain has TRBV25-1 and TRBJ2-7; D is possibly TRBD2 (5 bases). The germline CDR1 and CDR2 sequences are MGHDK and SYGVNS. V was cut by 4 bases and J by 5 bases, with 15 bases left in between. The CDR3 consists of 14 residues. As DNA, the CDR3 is TGTGCCAGCAGTGTCCAGGCGGACGGGGACGAGCAGTACTTC. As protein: CASSVQADGDEQYF.

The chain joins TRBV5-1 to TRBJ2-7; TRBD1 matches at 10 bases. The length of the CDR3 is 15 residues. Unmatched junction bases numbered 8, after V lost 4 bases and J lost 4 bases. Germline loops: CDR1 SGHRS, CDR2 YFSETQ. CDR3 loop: CASSTGGTGAYEQYF. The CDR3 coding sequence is TGCGCCAGCAGCACGGGGGGGACAGGGGCATACGAGCAGTACTTC.

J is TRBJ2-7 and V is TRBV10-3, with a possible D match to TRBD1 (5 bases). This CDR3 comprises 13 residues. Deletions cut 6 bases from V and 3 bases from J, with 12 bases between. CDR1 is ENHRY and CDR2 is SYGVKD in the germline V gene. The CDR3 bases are TGTGCCATCAGGGACACAATGAACTACGAGCAGTACTTC. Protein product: CAIRDTMNYEQYF.

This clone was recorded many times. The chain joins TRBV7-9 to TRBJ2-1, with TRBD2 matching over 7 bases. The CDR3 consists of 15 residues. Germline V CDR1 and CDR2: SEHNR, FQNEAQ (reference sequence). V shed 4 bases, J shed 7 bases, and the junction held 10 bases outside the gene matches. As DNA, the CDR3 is TGTGCCAGCAGCTCTCGTTGGGGGGGTAGGAATGAGCAGTTCTTC. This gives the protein CASSSRWGGRNEQFF.

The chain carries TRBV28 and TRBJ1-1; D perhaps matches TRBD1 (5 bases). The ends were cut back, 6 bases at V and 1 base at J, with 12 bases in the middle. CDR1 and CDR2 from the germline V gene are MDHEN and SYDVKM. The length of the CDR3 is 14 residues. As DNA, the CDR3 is TGTGCCAGCAGACCTAGAACAGGGAACACTGAAGCTTTCTTT. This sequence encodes CASRPRTGNTEAFF.

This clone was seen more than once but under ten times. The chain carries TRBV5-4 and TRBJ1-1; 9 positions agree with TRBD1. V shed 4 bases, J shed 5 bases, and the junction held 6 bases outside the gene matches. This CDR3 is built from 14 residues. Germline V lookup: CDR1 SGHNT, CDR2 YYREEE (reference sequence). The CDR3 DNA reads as TGTGCCAGCAGCGTACAGGGGGCAGTGACTGAAGCTTTCTTT. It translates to CASSVQGAVTEAFF.

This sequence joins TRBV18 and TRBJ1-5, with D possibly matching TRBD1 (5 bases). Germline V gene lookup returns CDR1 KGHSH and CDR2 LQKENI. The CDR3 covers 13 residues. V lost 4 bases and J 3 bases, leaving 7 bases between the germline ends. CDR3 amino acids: CASSQGANQPQHF. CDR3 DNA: TGTGCCAGCTCACAAGGGGCCAATCAGCCCCAGCATTTT.